Below are 9 T cell receptor beta chains sequenced from a single sample in a study of blood T cell repertoires in COVID-19. Data came from immunoSEQ multiplex PCR; TCRdb stores just in-frame clones and leaves some out. This sample has roughly 88,000 clones, with roughly 72% found just once. Sequenced: peripheral blood. These receptors were obtained from a woman aged 60-75 years in a cohort sampled during active or convalescent COVID-19.

The gene calls are TRBV7-2 and TRBJ2-7, with TRBD1 matching 8 bases. Trimming at V came to 3 bases and at J to 3 bases, leaving 4 bases not matched to a gene. The CDR3 is made up of 14 amino acids. Germline CDR1 reads SGHTA; CDR2 reads FQGNSA. The CDR3 bases are TGTGCCAGCAGCTTTGCCACAGGGGGCTACGAGCAGTACTTC. Its protein is CASSFATGGYEQYF. Using reference TRBV7-2 and TRBJ2-7 for the parts outside the CDR3, the full variable domain is GAGVSQSPSNKVTEKGKDVELRCDPISGHTALYWYRQSLGQGLEFLIYFQGNSAPDKSGLPSDRFSAERTGGSVSTLTIQRTQQEDSAVYLCASSFATGGYEQYFGPGTRLTVT.

The V gene is TRBV4-2, the J gene TRBJ2-7; 8 nucleotides agree with TRBD1. V shed 4 bases and J 6 bases; nucleotides not matched to a gene: 8. CDR3 size: 14 residues. Germline V gives CDR1 LGHNA, CDR2 YNFKEQ. CDR3: CASSPDRGQGEQYF. The CDR3 region has the DNA TGTGCCAGCAGCCCTGACAGGGGCCAGGGCGAGCAGTACTTC.

J is TRBJ2-4 and V is TRBV18, with 7 bases aligning to TRBD2. The CDR3 is 16 amino acids. Germline CDR1 KGHSH, CDR2 LQKENI. The ends lost 3 bases at V and 1 base at J; junction bases unmatched: 6. The CDR3, as DNA: TGTGCCAGCTCACCCCGGGGTAGCGGGGCCAAAAACATTCAGTACTTC. It yields the protein CASSPRGSGAKNIQYF. The whole variable domain, filled in from reference TRBV18 and TRBJ2-4, reads NAGVMQNPRHLVRRRGQEARLRCSPMKGHSHVYWYRQLPEEGLKFMVYLQKENIIDESGMPKERFSAEFPKEGPSILRIQQVVRGDSAAYFCASSPRGSGAKNIQYFGAGTRLSVL.

This chain links TRBV5-8 with TRBJ2-7; 9 positions match TRBD1. V lost 4 bases to trimming and J lost 3 bases; unmatched junction nucleotides: 11. The CDR3 has 16 residues. CDR1 is SGHTS and CDR2 is YDEGEE in the germline V gene. CDR3 region: CASSRGEETGGYEQYF. The CDR3 coding sequence is TGTGCCAGCAGCCGAGGGGAAGAGACAGGGGGCTACGAGCAGTACTTC.

The chain joins TRBV19 to TRBJ1-1, with D tentatively TRBD1 (5 bases). CDR3 size: 14 residues. Germline V CDR1 and CDR2: LNHDA, SQIVND (reference sequence). V was shortened by 1 base and J by 0 bases, with 6 bases between the two germline ends. The CDR3 nucleotides are TGTGCCAGTAGTATAGGGACACTGAACACTGAAGCTTTCTTT. Protein sequence: CASSIGTLNTEAFF.

The CDR3 protein is CASSLAPGYNYGYTF. Here the CDR3 DNA reads TGCGCCAGCAGCTTGGCCCCGGGGTATAACTATGGCTACACCTTC. V is TRBV5-1 and J is TRBJ1-2; D is uncertain. V lost 0 bases and J lost 1, with 10 bases in between. The CDR3 length is 15 residues. Germline loops: CDR1 SGHRS, CDR2 YFSETQ. Based on the CDR3 plus reference TRBV5-1 and TRBJ1-2, the full variable domain is KAGVTQTPRYLIKTRGQQVTLSCSPISGHRSVSWYQQTPGQGLQFLFEYFSETQRNKGNFPGRFSGRQFSNSRSEMNVSTLELGDSALYLCASSLAPGYNYGYTFGSGTRLTVV.

The gene calls are TRBV19 and TRBJ1-5; D not resolved. The CDR3 has 15 amino acids. V lost 5 bases and J lost 6, with 17 bases in between. CDR1 and CDR2 from the germline V gene are LNHDA and SQIVND (reference sequence). CDR3 amino acids: CASSPGEVGSQPQHF. Written as DNA, the CDR3 is TGTGCCAGTAGTCCGGGTGAGGTCGGGAGTCAGCCCCAGCATTTT.

The chain couples TRBV9 to TRBJ1-2, with no clear D. Germline CDR1 reads SGDLS; CDR2 reads YYNGEE. Deletions cut 2 bases from V and 4 bases from J, with 12 bases between. The CDR3 covers 14 residues. The chain's CDR3 is CASSVSQVGYGYTF. As DNA, the CDR3 is TGTGCCAGCAGCGTGAGCCAGGTGGGCTATGGCTACACCTTC.

V and J are TRBV9 and TRBJ1-3; D ambiguous. Germline loops: CDR1 SGDLS, CDR2 YYNGEE. The CDR3 is 15 amino acids. Between the trimmed V and J ends, which lost 3 bases and 0 bases, there was a span of 10 bases. The CDR3 is CASSETESSGNTIYF. CDR3 nucleotide sequence: TGTGCCAGCAGCGAAACAGAGAGCTCTGGAAACACCATATATTTT.